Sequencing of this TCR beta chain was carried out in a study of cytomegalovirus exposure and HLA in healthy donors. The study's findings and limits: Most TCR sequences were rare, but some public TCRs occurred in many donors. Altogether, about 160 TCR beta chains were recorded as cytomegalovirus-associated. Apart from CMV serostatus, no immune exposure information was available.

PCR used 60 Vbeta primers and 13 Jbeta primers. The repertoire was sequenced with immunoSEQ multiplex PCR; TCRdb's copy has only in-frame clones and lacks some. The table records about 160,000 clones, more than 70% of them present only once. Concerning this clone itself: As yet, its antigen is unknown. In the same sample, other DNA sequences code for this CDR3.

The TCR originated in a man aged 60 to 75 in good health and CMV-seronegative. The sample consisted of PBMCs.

CDR3 sequence: CASSPGQGGETQYF. In DNA form, the CDR3 reads TGTGCCAGCTCACCTGGACAGGGAGGGGAGACCCAGTACTTC. The gene calls are TRBV18 and TRBJ2-5, with TRBD1 as a possible D gene (8 bases). Trimming shortened V by 3 bases and J by 5 bases, and 13 bases separated the two germline ends. The V gene's germline CDR1 is KGHSH and CDR2 LQKENI. CDR3 length equals 14 residues.